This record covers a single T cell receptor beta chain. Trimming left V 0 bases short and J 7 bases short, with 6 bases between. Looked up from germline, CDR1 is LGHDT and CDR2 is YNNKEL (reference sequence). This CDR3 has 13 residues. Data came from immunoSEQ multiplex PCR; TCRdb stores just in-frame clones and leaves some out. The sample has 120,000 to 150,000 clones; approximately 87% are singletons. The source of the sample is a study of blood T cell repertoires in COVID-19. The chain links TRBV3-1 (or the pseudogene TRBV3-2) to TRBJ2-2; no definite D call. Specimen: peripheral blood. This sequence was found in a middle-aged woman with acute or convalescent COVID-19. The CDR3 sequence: CASSQDPGGELFF. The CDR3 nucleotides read TGTGCCAGCAGCCAAGATCCAGGCGGGGAGCTGTTTTTT.